The text below deals with one TCR beta chain. This entry comes from a study of T-cell memory formation after mild COVID-19. The CDR3 runs 15 residues. V gave up 1 base and J gave up 3 bases, with 10 bases separating them. Germline V CDR1 and CDR2: SGHVS, FQNEAQ. TCRdb reprocessed the 5' RACE reads via MiXCR and lists one record per CDR3 protein. The sample contains hundreds of thousands of distinct CDR3 sequences, approximately 13% of which appear only once. The sequence derives from a man aged 18 to 35 who had mild COVID-19 (a few samples of this study predate the infection). Cell type and time point are not known. Sequences were obtained from PBMCs or a T cell subset sorted from them (not recorded which). This chain uses TRBV7-8 with TRBJ2-1, with a tentative D call TRBD2 (5 bases). The CDR3 nucleotides are TGTGCCAGCAGCTTAGAACTAGGCCTCTACAATGAGCAGTTCTTC. Translating it yields CASSLELGLYNEQFF. Together with reference TRBV7-8 and TRBJ2-1, the CDR3 gives the full variable domain: GAGVSQSPRYKVAKRGQDVALRCDPISGHVSLFWYQQALGQGPEFLTYFQNEAQLDKSGLPSDRFFAERPEGSVSTLKIQRTQQEDSAVYLCASSLELGLYNEQFFGPGTRLTVL.